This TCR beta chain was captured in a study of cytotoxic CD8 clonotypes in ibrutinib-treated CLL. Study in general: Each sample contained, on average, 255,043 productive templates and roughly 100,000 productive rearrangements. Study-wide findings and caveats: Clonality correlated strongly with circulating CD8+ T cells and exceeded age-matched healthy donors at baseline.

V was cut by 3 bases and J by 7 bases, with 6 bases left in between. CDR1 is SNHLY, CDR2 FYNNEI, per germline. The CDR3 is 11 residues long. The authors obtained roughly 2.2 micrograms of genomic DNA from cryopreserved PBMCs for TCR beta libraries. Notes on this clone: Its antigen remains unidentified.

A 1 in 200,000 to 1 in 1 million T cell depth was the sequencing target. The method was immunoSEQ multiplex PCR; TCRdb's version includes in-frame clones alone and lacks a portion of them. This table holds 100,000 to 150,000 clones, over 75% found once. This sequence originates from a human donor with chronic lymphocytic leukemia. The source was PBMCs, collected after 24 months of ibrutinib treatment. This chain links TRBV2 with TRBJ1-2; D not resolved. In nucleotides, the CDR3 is TGTGCCAGCAGTGACAGCTCTGGCTACACCTTC. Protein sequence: CASSDSSGYTF.